This T cell receptor (beta chain) was sequenced in a study of graft-versus-host responses after intestinal transplantation. Broader study findings: Within allografts, high graft-versus-host to host-versus-graft clonal ratios were seen among patients with graft-donor T cell macrochimerism.

The CDR3 extends over 18 amino acids. The V gene's germline CDR1 is SGHNT and CDR2 YYREEE (reference sequence). The ends lost 0 bases at V and 1 base at J; junction bases unmatched: 12. To note about this clone: The antigen remains unidentified.

Here immunoSEQ multiplex PCR was the method, and the copy in TCRdb shows in-frame clones only, minus some. The table records about 86,000 clones, roughly nine tenths of them present only once. The chain carries TRBV5-4 and TRBJ2-7; 8 bases are a match to TRBD1. The sequencing here drew on unstimulated CD8+ T cells sorted from spleen or lymph node cells, taken before intestinal transplant. The TCR originated in a human donor who received an intestinal transplant. The CDR3 here is CASSLATGAKTRSYEQYF. In nucleotides, the CDR3 is TGTGCCAGCAGCTTGGCGACAGGGGCCAAGACGAGGTCCTACGAGCAGTACTTC.